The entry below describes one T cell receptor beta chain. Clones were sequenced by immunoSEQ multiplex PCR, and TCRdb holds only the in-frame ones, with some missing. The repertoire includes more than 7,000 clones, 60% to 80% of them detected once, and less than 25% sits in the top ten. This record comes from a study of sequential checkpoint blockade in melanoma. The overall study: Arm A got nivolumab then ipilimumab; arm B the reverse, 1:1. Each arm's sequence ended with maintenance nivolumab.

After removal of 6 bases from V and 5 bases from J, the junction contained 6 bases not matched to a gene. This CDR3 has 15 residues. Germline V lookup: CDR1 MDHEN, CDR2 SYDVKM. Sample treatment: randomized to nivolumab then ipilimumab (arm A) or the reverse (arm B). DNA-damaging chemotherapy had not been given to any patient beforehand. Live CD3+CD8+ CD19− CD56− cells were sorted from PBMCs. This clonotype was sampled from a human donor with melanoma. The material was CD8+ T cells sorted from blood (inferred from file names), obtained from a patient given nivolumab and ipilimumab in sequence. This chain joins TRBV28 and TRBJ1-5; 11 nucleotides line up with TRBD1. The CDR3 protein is CASSVPGQGDQPQHF. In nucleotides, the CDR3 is TGTGCCAGCAGCGTCCCGGGACAGGGGGATCAGCCCCAGCATTTT.